The T cell receptor beta chain described here comes from a study of OX40 agonist ivuxolimab in advanced cancers. Overall study: The dose-escalation cohort was over 65% male, with a mean age of around 60 years, ranging about 20 to 85. Partial responses were achieved by three patients, of whom one had hepatocellular carcinoma and two had cutaneous melanoma.

With 3 bases removed from V and 2 bases from J, the gap between germline ends came to 14 bases. In germline, CDR1 is SGHDT, CDR2 YYEEEE. This CDR3 region has 15 residues. The assay was immunoSEQ multiplex PCR, and TCRdb's table has in-frame clones only and misses some. The sample shows some 83,000 clones, roughly 86% of them seen only once. The sample here was CD4+ or CD8+ T cells sorted from blood, taken in a trial of the OX40 agonist ivuxolimab. The sequence derives from an adult with an advanced solid tumor such as melanoma, head and neck, liver or kidney cancer. This sequence joins TRBV5-6 and TRBJ2-5; weak D call: TRBD1 (5 bases). The DNA of the CDR3 is TGTGCCAGCAGCTCTTTCGCCTCAGGGCAAGAGACCCAGTACTTC. Translating gives CASSSFASGQETQYF.